The source of this T cell receptor (beta chain) is a study of regulatory T cells in long-lasting Graves disease. Findings of the study overall: There was favoring of TRBV28, TRBJ1-2 and TRBJ2-5 in persistent disease.

As to time point: newly diagnosed GD, antithyroid drugs for less than 3 months. With RNA extracted from PBMCs as input, the TCR library was made. The length of the CDR3 is 14 residues. Per germline, CDR1 SGDLS and CDR2 YYNGEE. With V trimmed by 2 bases and J by 5 bases, 6 bases remained unmatched. In building TCR beta libraries, iRepertoire HTBI primers were used together with Arm-PCR of CDR3 regions. Each CDR3 protein gets one entry after TCRdb re-called the multiplex PCR reads with MiXCR. The table lists hundreds of thousands of distinct CDR3 sequences, roughly 14% of them singletons. This clonotype was seen ten or more times. Its antigen is undetermined. Another study also made use of these data, one on T cells in Graves' hyperthyroidism and ophthalmopathy. From that paper: Initially, a first-round RT-PCR of the TCR CDR3 employed the HTBI primer set.

The V gene is TRBV9, the J gene TRBJ1-1, with 7 positions matching TRBD1. Sequencing used peripheral blood mononuclear cells (PBMCs), obtained at new diagnosis, from a patient treated with antithyroid drugs. The TCR originated in a man aged 30 to 39 with Graves disease. The CDR3: CASSVTQGGTEAFF. CDR3 bases: TGTGCCAGCAGCGTGACTCAGGGGGGGACTGAAGCTTTCTTT.